The T cell receptor beta chain under discussion was sequenced for a study of T-cell reconstitution after alpha-beta-depleted transplantation in children. Overall study findings and caveats: At one year after transplant, newly produced T cells mostly accounted for T-cell counts and diversity. Roughly two months post-transplant, alpha-beta T cells reportedly originated from several hundred graft clones that had expanded.

The library targeted TCRbeta and was prepared with unique molecular identifiers. A single record per CDR3 protein comes from TCRdb applying MiXCR to the PCR reads. Counted here are more than 75,000 distinct CDR3 sequences, 20% to 30% occurring once; the ten biggest clones make up roughly 23%. This clonotype appeared a few times. Antigen unknown. Germline V CDR1 and CDR2: DFQATT, SNEGSKA (reference sequence). The germline V and J ends were trimmed by 5 bases and 0 bases, with 14 bases remaining between them. The CDR3 spans 14 residues. The sample consisted of PBMCs, taken before TCRalphabeta/CD19-depleted stem cell transplant. V gene TRBV20-1 combines with J gene TRBJ2-7; D remains unclear. The receptor's source is a boy under 10 years old with acute lymphoblastic leukemia, due to receive a stem cell transplant. Here the CDR3 DNA reads TGCAGTGCTGCTCCCGGGTGGAGCTCCTACGAGCAGTACTTC. Protein product: CSAAPGWSSYEQYF.